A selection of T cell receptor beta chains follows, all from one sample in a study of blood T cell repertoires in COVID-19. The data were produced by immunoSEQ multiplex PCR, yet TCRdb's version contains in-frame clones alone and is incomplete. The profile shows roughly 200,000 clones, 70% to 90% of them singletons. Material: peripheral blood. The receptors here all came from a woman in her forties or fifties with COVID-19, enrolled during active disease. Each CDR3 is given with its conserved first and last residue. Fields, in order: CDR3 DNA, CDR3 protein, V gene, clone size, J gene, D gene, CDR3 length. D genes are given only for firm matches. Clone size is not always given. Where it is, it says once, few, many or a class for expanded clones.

CDR3 DNA: TGTGCCAGTAGCCGAGCGGGGTTGGAGACCCAGTACTTC
CDR3 protein: CASSRAGLETQYF
V gene: TRBV19
clone size: .
J gene: TRBJ2-5
D gene: TRBD2
CDR3 length: 13

CDR3 DNA: TGTGCCAGTAGTATAAGACAGAATTACAATGAGCAGTTCTTC
CDR3 protein: CASSIRQNYNEQFF
V gene: TRBV19
clone size: .
J gene: TRBJ2-1
D gene: .
CDR3 length: 14

CDR3 DNA: TGTGCCAGCTCACCACGACAGGGTGGGTTCGGCTCTGGGGCCAACGTCCTGACTTTC
CDR3 protein: CASSPRQGGFGSGANVLTF
V gene: TRBV18
clone size: .
J gene: TRBJ2-6
D gene: TRBD1
CDR3 length: 19

CDR3 DNA: TGTGCCAGCAGGACCCCGACAGGGGGCGCTGGAAACACCATATATTTT
CDR3 protein: CASRTPTGGAGNTIYF
V gene: TRBV28
clone size: .
J gene: TRBJ1-3
D gene: TRBD1
CDR3 length: 16

CDR3 DNA: TGTGCCACCAGCAGAGATACACAGACCCAGTACTTC
CDR3 protein: CATSRDTQTQYF
V gene: TRBV15
clone size: .
J gene: TRBJ2-5
D gene: .
CDR3 length: 12

CDR3 DNA: TGTGCTAGTGGCCTGCCCCCCCGGGGTAGCACAGATACGCAGTATTTT
CDR3 protein: CASGLPPRGSTDTQYF
V gene: TRBV12-5
clone size: .
J gene: TRBJ2-3
D gene: .
CDR3 length: 16

CDR3 DNA: TGTGCCAGCAGTTTAGCGGGGAGGGTCGCTGAGCAGTTCTTC
CDR3 protein: CASSLAGRVAEQFF
V gene: TRBV28
clone size: .
J gene: TRBJ2-1
D gene: TRBD2
CDR3 length: 14

CDR3 DNA: TGTGCCACCAGCAGAGCCGGACAGGGGTCAGATACGCAGTATTTT
CDR3 protein: CATSRAGQGSDTQYF
V gene: TRBV15
clone size: .
J gene: TRBJ2-3
D gene: TRBD1
CDR3 length: 15

CDR3 DNA: TGTGCCAGCAGCTACCCAAGCGGGGGTCACACCGGGGAGCTGTTTTTT
CDR3 protein: CASSYPSGGHTGELFF
V gene: TRBV13
clone size: .
J gene: TRBJ2-2
D gene: TRBD2
CDR3 length: 16

CDR3 DNA: TGTGCCAGCAGTTTTTTGGGCAGTTCTAACTATGGCTACACCTTC
CDR3 protein: CASSFLGSSNYGYTF
V gene: TRBV6-2/TRBV6-3
clone size: .
J gene: TRBJ1-2
D gene: .
CDR3 length: 15

CDR3 DNA: TGTGCCAGCAGCTTACGACAGGGGGTTACTGAAGCTTTCTTT
CDR3 protein: CASSLRQGVTEAFF
V gene: TRBV11-3
clone size: .
J gene: TRBJ1-1
D gene: TRBD1
CDR3 length: 14

CDR3 DNA: TGCGCCAGCAGCTTAGCTTATTCGAGGGAGTGGTATAGAGATACGCAGTATTTT
CDR3 protein: CASSLAYSREWYRDTQYF
V gene: TRBV5-1
clone size: .
J gene: TRBJ2-3
D gene: .
CDR3 length: 18

CDR3 DNA: TGTGCCAGCAGTCCTGGGATCCTGACAGGAGGCTACACCTTC
CDR3 protein: CASSPGILTGGYTF
V gene: TRBV28
clone size: .
J gene: TRBJ1-2
D gene: .
CDR3 length: 14

CDR3 DNA: TGTGCCAGCAGTCAAGACCGGGGGGGCCGCACAGATACGCAGTATTTT
CDR3 protein: CASSQDRGGRTDTQYF
V gene: TRBV5-6
clone size: .
J gene: TRBJ2-3
D gene: TRBD2
CDR3 length: 16

CDR3 DNA: TGTGCCAGCAGTGGGGACAGGTTCAATGAAAAACTGTTTTTT
CDR3 protein: CASSGDRFNEKLFF
V gene: TRBV2
clone size: .
J gene: TRBJ1-4
D gene: TRBD1
CDR3 length: 14

CDR3 DNA: TGCGCCAGCACCGCGGGGGGAGATACGCAGTATTTT
CDR3 protein: CASTAGGDTQYF
V gene: TRBV5-1
clone size: .
J gene: TRBJ2-3
D gene: TRBD2
CDR3 length: 12

CDR3 DNA: TGTGCCAGCAGCTTGAGTCCGGGGACCGGGGAGCTGTTTTTT
CDR3 protein: CASSLSPGTGELFF
V gene: TRBV11-3
clone size: .
J gene: TRBJ2-2
D gene: .
CDR3 length: 14

CDR3 DNA: TGTGCCAGTATAGCAGACAACACTGAAGCTTTCTTT
CDR3 protein: CASIADNTEAFF
V gene: TRBV19
clone size: .
J gene: TRBJ1-1
D gene: .
CDR3 length: 12

CDR3 DNA: TGTGCCAGCAGTTTAAGATCTGTAAGGGGCGGGAGCTCCTACGAGCAGTACTTC
CDR3 protein: CASSLRSVRGGSSYEQYF
V gene: TRBV27
clone size: .
J gene: TRBJ2-7
D gene: TRBD2
CDR3 length: 18

CDR3 DNA: TGTGCCAGCAGCTCCTGGACAGGCCACAATGAGCAGTTCTTC
CDR3 protein: CASSSWTGHNEQFF
V gene: TRBV7-9
clone size: once
J gene: TRBJ2-1
D gene: TRBD1
CDR3 length: 14

CDR3 DNA: TGCAGCGTTGAATCAACGGGACACCAGAATGAAAAACTGTTTTTT
CDR3 protein: CSVESTGHQNEKLFF
V gene: TRBV29-1
clone size: .
J gene: TRBJ1-4
D gene: .
CDR3 length: 15